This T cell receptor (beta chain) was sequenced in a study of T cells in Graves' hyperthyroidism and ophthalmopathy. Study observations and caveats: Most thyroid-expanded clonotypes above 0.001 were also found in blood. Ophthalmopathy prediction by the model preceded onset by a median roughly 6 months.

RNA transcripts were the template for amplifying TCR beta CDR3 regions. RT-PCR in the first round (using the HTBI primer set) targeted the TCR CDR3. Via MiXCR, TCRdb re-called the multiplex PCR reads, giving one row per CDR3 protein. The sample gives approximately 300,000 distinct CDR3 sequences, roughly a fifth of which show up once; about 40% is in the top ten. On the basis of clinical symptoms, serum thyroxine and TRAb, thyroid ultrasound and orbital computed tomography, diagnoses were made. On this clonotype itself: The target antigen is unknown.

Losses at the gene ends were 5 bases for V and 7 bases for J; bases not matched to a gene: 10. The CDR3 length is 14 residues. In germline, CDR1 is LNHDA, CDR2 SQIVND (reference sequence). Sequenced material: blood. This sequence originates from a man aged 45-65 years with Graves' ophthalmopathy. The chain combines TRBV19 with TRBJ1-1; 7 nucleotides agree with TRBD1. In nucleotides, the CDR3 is TGTGCCAGTAGTGGAAGACAGGGCCCCATTGAAGCTTTCTTT. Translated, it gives CASSGRQGPIEAFF.